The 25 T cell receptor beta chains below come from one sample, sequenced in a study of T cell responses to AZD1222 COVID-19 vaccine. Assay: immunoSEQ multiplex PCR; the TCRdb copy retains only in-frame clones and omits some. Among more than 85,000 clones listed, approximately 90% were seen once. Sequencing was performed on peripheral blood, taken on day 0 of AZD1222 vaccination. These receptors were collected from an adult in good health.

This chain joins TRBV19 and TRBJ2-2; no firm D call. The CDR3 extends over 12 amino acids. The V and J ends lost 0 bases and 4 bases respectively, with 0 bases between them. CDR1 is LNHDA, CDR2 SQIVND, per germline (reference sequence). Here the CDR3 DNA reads TGTGCCAGTAGTATAGACACCGGGGAGCTGTTTTTT. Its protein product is CASSIDTGELFF.

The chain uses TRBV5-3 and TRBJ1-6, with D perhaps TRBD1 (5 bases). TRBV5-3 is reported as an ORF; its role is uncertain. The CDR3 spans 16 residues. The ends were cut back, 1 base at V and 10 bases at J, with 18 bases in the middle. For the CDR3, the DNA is TGTGCCAGAAGCTTGTTGTTGGGGGGGTATGTATCACCCCTCCACTTT. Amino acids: CARSLLLGGYVSPLHF.

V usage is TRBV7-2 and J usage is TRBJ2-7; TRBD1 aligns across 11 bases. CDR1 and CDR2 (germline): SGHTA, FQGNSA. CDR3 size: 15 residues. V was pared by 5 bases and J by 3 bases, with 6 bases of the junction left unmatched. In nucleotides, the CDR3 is TGTGCCAGCAGCCCAACCGGGACAGGGGGCTACGAGCAGTACTTC. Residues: CASSPTGTGGYEQYF.

The CDR3 reads CASSYWTGDEQYF. The CDR3 coding sequence is TGTGCCAGCAGTTACTGGACAGGGGACGAGCAGTACTTC. J is TRBJ2-7 and V is TRBV6-2 or TRBV6-3; TRBD1 matches at 9 bases. V shed 1 base and J 5 bases; nucleotides not matched to a gene: 0. The CDR3 is 13 residues long. Germline values: CDR1 MNHEY, CDR2 SVGEGT.

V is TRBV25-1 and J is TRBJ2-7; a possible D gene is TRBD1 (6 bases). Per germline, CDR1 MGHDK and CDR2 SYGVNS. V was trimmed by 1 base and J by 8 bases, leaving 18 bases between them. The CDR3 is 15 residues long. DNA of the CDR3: TGTGCCAGCAGTGAATCCGGGACAACTTCTGGGAAGCAGTACTTC. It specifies CASSESGTTSGKQYF.

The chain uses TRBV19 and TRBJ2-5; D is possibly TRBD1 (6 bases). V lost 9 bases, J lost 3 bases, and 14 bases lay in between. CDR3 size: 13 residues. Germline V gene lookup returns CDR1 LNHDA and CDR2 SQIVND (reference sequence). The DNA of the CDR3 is TGTGCCAGCAAAACTACAGGGAAAGAGACCCAGTACTTC. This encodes CASKTTGKETQYF.

The chain's CDR3 is CASSLVGGLSNTEAFF. The CDR3, as DNA: TGTGCCAGCAGTTTAGTTGGGGGCCTATCTAACACTGAAGCTTTCTTT. The gene calls are TRBV28 and TRBJ1-1; possibly TRBD1 for D (6 bases). CDR1 and CDR2 (germline): MDHEN, SYDVKM. The CDR3 contains 16 residues. With 2 bases removed from V and 2 bases from J, the gap between germline ends came to 15 bases.

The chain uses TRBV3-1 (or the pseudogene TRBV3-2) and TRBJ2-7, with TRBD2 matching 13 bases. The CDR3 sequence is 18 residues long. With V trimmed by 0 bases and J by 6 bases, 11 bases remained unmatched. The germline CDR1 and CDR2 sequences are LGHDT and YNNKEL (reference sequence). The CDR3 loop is CASSQEVRTSGSKGEQYF. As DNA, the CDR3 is TGTGCCAGCAGCCAAGAAGTTCGGACTAGCGGGAGTAAAGGCGAGCAGTACTTC.

CDR3 in amino acids: CASSPMGSSEQYF. In nucleotides, the CDR3 is TGTGCCAGCAGTCCGATGGGATCATCCGAGCAGTACTTC. The chain combines TRBV2 with TRBJ2-7; D not resolved. The V gene lost 5 bases and the J gene lost 6 bases, with 14 bases spanning the gap. The germline V gene encodes CDR1 SNHLY and CDR2 FYNNEI. The CDR3 has 13 residues.

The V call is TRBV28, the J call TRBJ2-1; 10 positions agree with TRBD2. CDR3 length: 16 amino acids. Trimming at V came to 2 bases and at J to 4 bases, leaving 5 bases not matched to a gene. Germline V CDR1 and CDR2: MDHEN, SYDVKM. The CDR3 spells CASSLRPAGGYNEQFF. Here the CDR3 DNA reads TGTGCCAGCAGTTTACGGCCAGCGGGAGGGTACAATGAGCAGTTCTTC. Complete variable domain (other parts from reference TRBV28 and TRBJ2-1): DVKVTQSSRYLVKRTGEKVFLECVQDMDHENMFWYRQDPGLGLRLIYFSYDVKMKEKGDIPEGYSVSREKKERFSLILESASTNQTSMYLCASSLRPAGGYNEQFFGPGTRLTVL.

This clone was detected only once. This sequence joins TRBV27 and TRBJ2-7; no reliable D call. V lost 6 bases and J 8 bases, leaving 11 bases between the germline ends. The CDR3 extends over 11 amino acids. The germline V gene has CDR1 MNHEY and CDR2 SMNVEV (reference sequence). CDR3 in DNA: TGTGCCAGCAGGGAGATGTACCAGCAGTACTTC. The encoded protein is CASREMYQQYF.

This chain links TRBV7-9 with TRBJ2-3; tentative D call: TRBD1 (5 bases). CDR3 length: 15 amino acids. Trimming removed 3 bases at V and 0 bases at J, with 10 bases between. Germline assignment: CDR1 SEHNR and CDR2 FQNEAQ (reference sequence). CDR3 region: CASSFFGASTDTQYF. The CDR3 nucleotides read TGTGCCAGCAGCTTTTTTGGGGCTAGCACAGATACGCAGTATTTT.

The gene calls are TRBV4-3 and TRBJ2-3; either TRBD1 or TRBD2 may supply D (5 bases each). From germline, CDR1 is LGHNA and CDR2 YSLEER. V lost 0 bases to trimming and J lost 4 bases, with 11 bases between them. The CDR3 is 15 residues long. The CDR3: CASSQDHVGADTQYF. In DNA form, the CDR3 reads TGCGCCAGCAGCCAAGATCACGTGGGGGCAGATACGCAGTATTTT.

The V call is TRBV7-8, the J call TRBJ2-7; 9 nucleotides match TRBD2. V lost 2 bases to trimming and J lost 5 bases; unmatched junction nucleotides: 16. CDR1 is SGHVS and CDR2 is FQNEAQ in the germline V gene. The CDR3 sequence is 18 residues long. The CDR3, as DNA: TGTGCCAGCAGCTTACCTGCCGGGCTAGCGGGAAGTCTGGACGAGCAGTACTTC. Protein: CASSLPAGLAGSLDEQYF.

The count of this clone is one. The CDR3 sequence is CASSGSVEQYF. The DNA of the CDR3 is TGCGCCAGCAGTGGAAGCGTCGAGCAGTACTTC. This chain connects TRBV10-1 to TRBJ2-7; no firm D call. The CDR3 has 11 amino acids. The germline V gene encodes CDR1 WNHNN and CDR2 SYGVQD (reference sequence). Trimming cost V 4 bases and J 6 bases, with 7 bases left between them.

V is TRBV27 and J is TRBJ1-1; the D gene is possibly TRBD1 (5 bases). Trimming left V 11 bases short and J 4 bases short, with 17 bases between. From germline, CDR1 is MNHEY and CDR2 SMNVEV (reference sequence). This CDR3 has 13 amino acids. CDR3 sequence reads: CASRWGGSTEAFF. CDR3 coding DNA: TGTGCCTCCCGATGGGGGGGTAGCACTGAAGCTTTCTTT.

The chain's CDR3 is CASSLRSYGYTF. As DNA, the CDR3 is TGTGCCAGCAGTTTAAGGAGCTATGGCTACACCTTC. V gene TRBV28 combines with J gene TRBJ1-2; no clear D. V was cut by 2 bases and J by 4 bases, with 5 bases left in between. This CDR3 has 12 amino acids. Germline V lookup: CDR1 MDHEN, CDR2 SYDVKM.

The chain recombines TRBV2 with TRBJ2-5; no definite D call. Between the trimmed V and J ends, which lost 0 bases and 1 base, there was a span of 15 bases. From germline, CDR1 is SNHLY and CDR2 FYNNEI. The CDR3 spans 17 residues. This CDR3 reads CASSEALRHRFQETQYF. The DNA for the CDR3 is TGTGCCAGCAGTGAAGCGCTAAGGCATAGGTTCCAAGAGACCCAGTACTTC. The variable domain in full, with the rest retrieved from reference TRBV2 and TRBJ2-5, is EPEVTQTPSHQVTQMGQEVILRCVPISNHLYFYWYRQILGQKVEFLVSFYNNEISEKSEIFDDQFSVERPDGSNFTLKIRSTKLEDSAMYFCASSEALRHRFQETQYFGPGTRLLVL.

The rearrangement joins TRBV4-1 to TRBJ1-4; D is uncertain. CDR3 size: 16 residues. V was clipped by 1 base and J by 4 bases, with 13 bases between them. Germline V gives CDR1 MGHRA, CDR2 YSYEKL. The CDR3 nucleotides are TGCGCCAGCAGCCAAGTGAGGACGGCTCTTAATGAAAAACTGTTTTTT. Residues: CASSQVRTALNEKLFF.

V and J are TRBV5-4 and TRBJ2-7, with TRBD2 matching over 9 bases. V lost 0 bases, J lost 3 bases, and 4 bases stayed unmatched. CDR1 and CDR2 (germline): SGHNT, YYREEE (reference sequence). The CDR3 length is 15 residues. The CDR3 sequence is CASSLGAGGIYEQYF. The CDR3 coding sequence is TGTGCCAGCAGCTTGGGAGCGGGAGGTATCTACGAGCAGTACTTC.

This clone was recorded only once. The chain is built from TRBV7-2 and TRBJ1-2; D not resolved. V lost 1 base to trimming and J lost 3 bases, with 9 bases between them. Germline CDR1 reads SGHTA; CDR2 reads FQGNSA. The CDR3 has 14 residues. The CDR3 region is CASSLVLRDYGYTF. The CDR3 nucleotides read TGTGCCAGCAGCTTAGTATTACGGGACTATGGCTACACCTTC.

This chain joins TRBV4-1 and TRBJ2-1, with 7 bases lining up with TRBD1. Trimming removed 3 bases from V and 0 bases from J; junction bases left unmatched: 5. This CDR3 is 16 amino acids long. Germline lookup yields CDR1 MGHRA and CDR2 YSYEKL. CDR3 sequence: CASSHSQGSSYNEQFF. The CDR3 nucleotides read TGCGCCAGCAGCCATTCACAGGGGAGCTCCTACAATGAGCAGTTCTTC.

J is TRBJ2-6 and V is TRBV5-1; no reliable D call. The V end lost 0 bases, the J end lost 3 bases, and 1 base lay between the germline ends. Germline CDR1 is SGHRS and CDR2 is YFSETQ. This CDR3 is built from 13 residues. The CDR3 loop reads CASSLDGANVLTF. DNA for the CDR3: TGCGCCAGCAGCTTGGATGGGGCCAACGTCCTGACTTTC.

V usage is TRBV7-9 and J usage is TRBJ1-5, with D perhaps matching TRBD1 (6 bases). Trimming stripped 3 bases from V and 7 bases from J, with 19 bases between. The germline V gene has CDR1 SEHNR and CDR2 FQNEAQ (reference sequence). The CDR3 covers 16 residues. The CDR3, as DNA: TGTGCCAGCAGCTTGGGTCTGGAACAGGGAGCCCAGCCCCAGCATTTT. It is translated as CASSLGLEQGAQPQHF.

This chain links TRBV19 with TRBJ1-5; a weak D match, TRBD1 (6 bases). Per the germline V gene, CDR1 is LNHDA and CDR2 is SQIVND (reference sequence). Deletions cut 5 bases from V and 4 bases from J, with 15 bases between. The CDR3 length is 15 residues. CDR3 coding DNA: TGTGCCAGTAGTCCTGACGCAGGGGTAAATCAGCCCCAGCATTTT. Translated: CASSPDAGVNQPQHF.